The next 22 T cell receptor beta chains were all read from a single sample in a study of CD8 T cells in ankylosing spondylitis. A single record per CDR3 protein comes from TCRdb applying MiXCR to the 5' RACE reads. The sample shows over 200,000 distinct CDR3 sequences, approximately 10% of them seen only once. The source material was blood, either unsorted or a sorted T cell fraction (not recorded which). The receptors here all came from a male donor with ankylosing spondylitis or in good health (not recorded which).

This clonotype has a count of ten or more. The rearrangement joins TRBV5-1 to TRBJ2-3; TRBD2 matches at 15 bases. Germline V gene sequence: CDR1 SGHRS, CDR2 YFSETQ. The length of the CDR3 is 18 residues. V lost 4 bases, J lost 4 bases, and 10 bases stayed unmatched. In nucleotides, the CDR3 is TGCGCCAGCAGCCCCGGACTAGCGGGGGGGCTTCAGCCAGATACGCAGTATTTT. It translates to CASSPGLAGGLQPDTQYF.

This clonotype was recorded many times. This chain uses TRBV20-1 with TRBJ2-3, with 11 bases matching TRBD2. Per the germline V gene, CDR1 is DFQATT and CDR2 is SNEGSKA (reference sequence). The CDR3 loop spans 18 amino acids. V lost 2 bases and J lost 0; bases outside the gene matches: 10. The CDR3 is CSARSGLAGPSSTDTQYF. The CDR3 nucleotides read TGCAGTGCTAGATCCGGACTAGCGGGTCCCTCTAGCACAGATACGCAGTATTTT.

This clonotype was detected a few times. V and J are TRBV5-1 and TRBJ2-5, with D perhaps matching TRBD1 (6 bases). Germline lookup yields CDR1 SGHRS and CDR2 YFSETQ. The CDR3 runs 16 residues. V lost 0 bases, J lost 2 bases, and 14 bases lay in between. DNA of the CDR3: TGCGCCAGCAGCTTGGTCAGGCCAGGGGCTCAAGAGACCCAGTACTTC. It is translated as CASSLVRPGAQETQYF.

The CDR3 region is CSARSLAWGDTQYF. The CDR3 nucleotides are TGCAGTGCTAGGTCCCTAGCCTGGGGAGATACGCAGTATTTT. V and J are TRBV20-1 and TRBJ2-3; possibly TRBD2 for D (5 bases). V was cut by 3 bases and J by 5 bases, with 15 bases left in between. There are 14 residues in the CDR3. Germline V CDR1 and CDR2: DFQATT, SNEGSKA (reference sequence).

This clonotype showed up many times. The chain joins TRBV5-5 to TRBJ1-6; 12 nucleotides match TRBD1. With V trimmed by 4 bases and J by 1 base, 6 bases remained unmatched. This CDR3 is 18 amino acids long. Looked up from germline, CDR1 is SGHKS and CDR2 is YYEKEE (reference sequence). CDR3 in amino acids: CASSPGTGGFSYNSPLHF. CDR3 DNA: TGTGCCAGCAGCCCCGGGACAGGGGGCTTTTCCTATAATTCACCCCTCCACTTT.

At least ten counts were recorded for this clonotype. The chain uses TRBV29-1 and TRBJ2-1, with 8 bases lining up with TRBD1. V lost 8 bases to trimming and J lost 6 bases; unmatched junction nucleotides: 6. The V gene's germline CDR1 is SQVTM and CDR2 ANQGSEA. This CDR3 has 12 amino acids. The CDR3 protein is CSLARGPNEQFF. CDR3 coding DNA: TGCAGCCTCGCCAGGGGGCCCAATGAGCAGTTCTTC.

This chain links TRBV2 with TRBJ1-5; no clear D gene. The germline gives CDR1 SNHLY, CDR2 FYNNEI. This CDR3 has 15 residues. The V gene lost 3 bases and the J gene lost 3 bases, with 12 bases spanning the gap. CDR3 in amino acids: CASSERFQINQPQHF. As DNA, the CDR3 is TGTGCCAGCAGTGAGAGGTTTCAGATCAATCAGCCCCAGCATTTT.

In regard to this clonotype: A read error may explain this, as a much larger clone is one base away. The DNA of the CDR3 is TGTGCCAGCTGCCAGACTAGCGGGGGCGGGTACGAGCAGTACTTC. Amino acids: CASCQTSGGGYEQYF. The chain links TRBV3-1 to TRBJ2-7; 12 nucleotides line up with TRBD2. Germline CDR1 reads LGHDT; CDR2 reads YNNKEL (reference sequence). This CDR3 has 15 amino acids.

This chain joins TRBV5-1 and TRBJ2-1; D might be TRBD1 (5 bases). The germline V gene has CDR1 SGHRS and CDR2 YFSETQ. CDR3 length: 14 amino acids. Trimming left V 0 bases short and J 6 bases short, with 10 bases between. The CDR3: CASSLAGQGNEQFF. The DNA for the CDR3 is TGCGCCAGCAGCTTGGCCGGGCAGGGCAATGAGCAGTTCTTC.

This clonotype has more than one count but fewer than ten. The chain recombines TRBV28 with TRBJ2-5; D might be TRBD2 (7 bases). Per the germline V gene, CDR1 is MDHEN and CDR2 is SYDVKM. This CDR3 comprises 16 residues. The V and J ends lost 6 bases and 7 bases respectively, with 24 bases between them. The DNA for the CDR3 is TGTGCCAGCAGCACCGCAACTGGGGGGGCCTTAGGGACCCAGTACTTC. Its protein product is CASSTATGGALGTQYF.

This clonotype showed up just a few times. This chain joins TRBV2 and TRBJ2-1, with a weak D call TRBD1 (5 bases). The length of the CDR3 is 13 residues. CDR1 SNHLY and CDR2 FYNNEI come from the germline V gene. V gave up 6 bases and J gave up 7 bases, with 13 bases separating them. This CDR3 is CASSPRETNEQFF. The DNA of the CDR3 is TGTGCCAGCAGCCCCAGGGAAACGAATGAGCAGTTCTTC.

The V and J genes are TRBV24-1 and TRBJ2-1; D call uncertain. The CDR3 is 15 residues long. V lost 3 bases, J lost 0 bases, and 8 bases lay in between. Germline assignment: CDR1 KGHDR and CDR2 SFDVKD. The CDR3 DNA follows: TGTGCCACCAGTGATCCGCTAAACTCCTACAATGAGCAGTTCTTC. Amino acid sequence: CATSDPLNSYNEQFF.

There are many counts of this clonotype. The rearrangement links TRBV12-3 or TRBV12-4 to TRBJ1-6; D is perhaps TRBD1 (5 bases). CDR3 length equals 13 residues. Deletions cut 6 bases from V and 10 bases from J, with 13 bases between. The CDR3 loop reads CASRALGDSPLHF. The CDR3 region has the DNA TGTGCCAGCAGGGCGTTAGGGGACTCACCCCTCCACTTT.

This clonotype was detected many times. The chain combines TRBV24-1 with TRBJ1-1; D is unclear. CDR1 is KGHDR, CDR2 SFDVKD, per germline. V lost 5 bases, J lost 10 bases, and 13 bases lay in between. The CDR3 runs 12 residues. For the CDR3, the DNA is TGTGCCACCAGTGCGGCAGGAGGGAGAGCTTTCTTT. Protein: CATSAAGGRAFF.

Worth noting for this clonotype: At one of its ends the junction is not consistent with the germline gene, which may arise from a read error. The chain links TRBV7-7 to TRBJ2-5; D gene ambiguous. Germline values: CDR1 SSHAT, CDR2 FNYEAQ (reference sequence). This CDR3 has 12 residues. The CDR3 nucleotides are TGTGCTAGCAGCACGACTGGGGAGACCCAGTACTTC. It specifies CASSTTGETQYF. Full variable domain (missing parts from reference TRBV7-7 and TRBJ2-5): GAGVSQSPRYKVTKRGQDVTLRCDPISSHATLYWYQQALGQGPEFLTYFNYEAQPDKSGLPSDRFSAERPEGSISTLTIQRTEQRDSAMYRCASSTTGETQYFGPGTRLLVL.

This chain uses TRBV20-1 with TRBJ1-2, with 7 nucleotides matching TRBD1. V lost 0 bases to trimming and J lost 2 bases; unmatched junction nucleotides: 9. Looked up from germline, CDR1 is DFQATT and CDR2 is SNEGSKA (reference sequence). This CDR3 comprises 16 residues. CDR3 amino acids: CSARDQDRDSNYGYTF. The CDR3 coding sequence is TGCAGTGCTAGAGATCAAGACAGGGACTCAAACTATGGCTACACCTTC.

This clonotype was recorded a few times. This rearrangement joins TRBV29-1 to TRBJ2-7; D could derive from TRBD1 or TRBD2 (5 bases each). Germline V gene data show CDR1 as SQVTM and CDR2 as ANQGSEA. The CDR3 has 12 amino acids. V lost 4 bases, J lost 6 bases, and 13 bases lay in between. The CDR3 loop reads CSVARGESEQYF. For the CDR3, the DNA is TGCAGCGTTGCACGAGGGGAGAGCGAGCAGTACTTC.

In its sample, this clonotype was seen many times. This chain links TRBV5-1 with TRBJ2-3; 8 nucleotides align to TRBD2. Germline lookup yields CDR1 SGHRS and CDR2 YFSETQ. Losses at the gene ends were 6 bases for V and 4 bases for J; bases not matched to a gene: 7. The CDR3 covers 14 residues. DNA of the CDR3: TGCGCCAGCAAGAGCGGGGGAGGAGCAGATACGCAGTATTTT. It specifies CASKSGGGADTQYF. Variable domain in full (rest from reference TRBV5-1 and TRBJ2-3): KAGVTQTPRYLIKTRGQQVTLSCSPISGHRSVSWYQQTPGQGLQFLFEYFSETQRNKGNFPGRFSGRQFSNSRSEMNVSTLELGDSALYLCASKSGGGADTQYFGPGTRLTVL.

The V gene is TRBV6-6, the J gene TRBJ1-1, with D possibly being TRBD1 (6 bases). Trimming removed 5 bases at V and 5 bases at J, with 12 bases between. The germline V gene has CDR1 MNHNY and CDR2 SVGAGI (reference sequence). The CDR3 length is 13 residues. For the CDR3, the DNA is TGTGCCAGCAGTACAGGGTCCGGGACTGAAGCTTTCTTT. Translation gives CASSTGSGTEAFF.

This clonotype appeared a few times. The chain couples TRBV20-1 to TRBJ1-4; 10 positions match TRBD1. The CDR3 contains 16 residues. Germline-derived CDR1 and CDR2 are DFQATT and SNEGSKA (reference sequence). Unmatched junction bases numbered 14, after V lost 6 bases and J lost 7 bases. CDR3 loop: CSANAATRDRGEKLFF. The DNA for the CDR3 is TGCAGTGCGAATGCGGCAACCCGGGACAGGGGTGAAAAACTGTTTTTT.

This clonotype was seen ten or more times. The V call is TRBV7-3, the J call TRBJ2-1; TRBD2 aligns across 11 bases. The germline V gene has CDR1 SGHTA and CDR2 FQGTGA. The CDR3 runs 15 residues. Trimming cost V 0 bases and J 6 bases; bases outside gene matches: 1. CDR3 loop: CASSLTSGGANEQFF. CDR3 nucleotides: TGTGCCAGCAGCTTAACTAGCGGGGGGGCCAATGAGCAGTTCTTC.

There are many counts of this clonotype. The rearrangement uses TRBV27 and TRBJ1-2; D unclear. CDR3 length equals 14 residues. V gave up 8 bases and J gave up 4 bases, with 17 bases separating them. Germline CDR1 and CDR2: MNHEY and SMNVEV (reference sequence). The CDR3, as DNA: TGTGCCAGCGGCAATCCACAGAGTCTCTATGGCTACACCTTC. This gives the protein CASGNPQSLYGYTF.